Presented here are 17 T cell receptor beta chains from one specimen sequenced in a study of T cells in Graves' hyperthyroidism and ophthalmopathy (dated 2019 in TCRdb). Library creation used multiplex PCR. TCRdb shows the sequencer as Illumina HiSeq 2000. The TCR beta CDR3 regions were amplified from RNA transcripts. A first-round RT-PCR of the TCR CDR3 used the HTBI primer set with the Qiagen OneStep RT-PCR kit. In TCRdb, the public reads were trimmed at Q25 with fastp and aligned with MiXCR, with productive beta chains retained. Here each entry gathers all rows of one CDR3 protein and keeps the most common genes and DNA. The sample profile shows about 400,000 distinct CDR3 sequences; approximately 15% of them were found once. Roughly 26% of the sample belongs to the ten largest clones. Sequences were obtained from blood. These receptors were taken from a woman between 18 and 29 years old with Graves' hyperthyroidism that later progressed to Graves' ophthalmopathy.

The sample holds a few counts of this clonotype. V and J are TRBV2 and TRBJ1-4; a possible D gene is TRBD1 (5 bases). Germline V gene lookup returns CDR1 SNHLY and CDR2 FYNNEI. The V gene lost 3 bases and the J gene lost 5 bases, with 13 bases spanning the gap. This CDR3 comprises 15 residues. This CDR3 is CASSEVGRGNEKLFF. CDR3 in DNA: TGTGCCAGCAGTGAGGTGGGGAGGGGAAATGAAAAACTGTTTTTT.

The rearrangement uses TRBV7-9 and TRBJ2-7; 12 positions match TRBD1. The junction had 5 bases not matched to a gene; V was cut back by 0 bases and J by 2 bases. Germline V lookup: CDR1 SEHNR, CDR2 FQNEAQ (reference sequence). The CDR3 runs 17 residues. CDR3 sequence (DNA): TGTGCCAGCAGCTTAGCCCTGGGGACAGGGGGCGCCTACGAGCAGTACTTC. It specifies CASSLALGTGGAYEQYF. Full variable domain (remainder filled in from reference TRBV7-9 and TRBJ2-7): DTGVSQNPRHKITKRGQNVTFRCDPISEHNRLYWYRQTLGQGPEFLTYFQNEAQLEKSRLLSDRFSAERPKGSFSTLEIQRTEQGDSAMYLCASSLALGTGGAYEQYFGPGTRLTVT.

J is TRBJ2-7 and V is TRBV14; unclear D gene. This CDR3 comprises 12 residues. Germline V gives CDR1 SGHDN, CDR2 FVKESK. V lost 0 bases, J lost 6 bases, and 6 bases lay in between. CDR3 bases: TGTGCCAGCAGCCAAGAGTTGGGCGAGCAGTACTTC. Translation gives CASSQELGEQYF. The full variable domain, in which reference TRBV14 and TRBJ2-7 provide the parts outside the CDR3, is EAGVTQFPSHSVIEKGQTVTLRCDPISGHDNLYWYRRVMGKEIKFLLHFVKESKQDESGMPNNRFLAERTGGTYSTLKVQPAELEDSGVYFCASSQELGEQYFGPGTRLTVT.

The sample holds many counts of this clonotype. The rearrangement joins TRBV5-1 to TRBJ2-1, with D perhaps TRBD2 (6 bases). Germline V lookup: CDR1 SGHRS, CDR2 YFSETQ. V lost 5 bases and J 1 base, leaving 13 bases between the germline ends. The CDR3 runs 15 residues. The CDR3 loop is CASRLAGGSYNEQFF. The CDR3 DNA sequence: TGCGCCAGCAGGTTAGCAGGAGGGTCCTACAATGAGCAGTTCTTC.

This clonotype has ten or more counts. This chain joins TRBV24-1 and TRBJ2-5, with TRBD2 matching 7 bases. CDR3 length: 15 residues. CDR1 KGHDR and CDR2 SFDVKD come from the germline V gene. V trimming: 1 base; J trimming: 3 bases; junction bases outside the gene matches: 4. CDR3 loop: CATSDFKLAEETQYF. CDR3 nucleotides: TGTGCCACCAGTGATTTTAAGCTAGCGGAAGAGACCCAGTACTTC.

This clonotype has a count of ten or more. V is TRBV7-8 and J is TRBJ2-3, with D possibly called TRBD1 or TRBD2 (5 bases each). The CDR3 extends over 16 amino acids. Deletions cut 2 bases from V and 3 bases from J, with 15 bases between. Germline V lookup: CDR1 SGHVS, CDR2 FQNEAQ. This chain's CDR3 is CASSLCGGARTDTQYF. In nucleotides, the CDR3 is TGTGCCAGCAGCTTATGTGGGGGAGCACGGACAGATACGCAGTATTTT.

The table lists this clonotype with many counts. The chain recombines TRBV28 with TRBJ1-2; a weak D match, TRBD1 (6 bases). V lost 6 bases to trimming and J lost 4 bases, with 15 bases between them. Germline lookup yields CDR1 MDHEN and CDR2 SYDVKM. The CDR3 contains 14 residues. CDR3: CASRTTRTAYGYTF. CDR3 coding DNA: TGTGCCAGCAGAACTACCAGGACAGCCTATGGCTACACCTTC.

This clonotype was picked up many times. This sequence joins TRBV20-1 and TRBJ2-2; D not certain. Germline assignment: CDR1 DFQATT and CDR2 SNEGSKA (reference sequence). Trimming left V 0 bases short and J 0 bases short, with 8 bases between. This CDR3 has 15 residues. CDR3 DNA sequence: TGCAGTGCTAGAGATGGCAGGTCGAACACCGGGGAGCTGTTTTTT. Translated: CSARDGRSNTGELFF.

This clonotype was picked up many times. The chain uses TRBV15 and TRBJ1-1; TRBD1 matches at 7 bases. The V and J ends lost 5 bases and 11 bases, in that order; junction bases with no gene match: 8. The CDR3 is 12 amino acids. CDR1 LNHNV and CDR2 YYDKDF come from the germline V gene (reference sequence). This CDR3 is CATSGSRGEAFF. In nucleotides, the CDR3 is TGTGCCACCAGCGGCAGCAGGGGGGAGGCTTTCTTT.

This rearrangement joins TRBV2 to TRBJ2-5; 9 nucleotides match TRBD2. V lost 4 bases, J lost 4 bases, and 4 bases stayed unmatched. The CDR3 loop spans 14 amino acids. Germline V lookup: CDR1 SNHLY, CDR2 FYNNEI. Here the CDR3 reads CASSGTSVGETQYF. The CDR3 nucleotides read TGTGCCAGCAGTGGGACTAGCGTAGGAGAGACCCAGTACTTC.

This chain connects TRBV2 to TRBJ1-1; 7 positions agree with TRBD1. The germline CDR1 and CDR2 sequences are SNHLY and FYNNEI. Germline trimming cut 8 bases from V and 1 base from J; bases unmatched to any gene: 7. The CDR3 runs to 14 residues. The CDR3 DNA reads as TGTGCCAGCGCCCAACAGGGGAGGAACACTGAAGCTTTCTTT. Encoded protein: CASAQQGRNTEAFF.

The V gene is TRBV4-1, the J gene TRBJ1-2; TRBD1 matches at 8 bases. Germline-derived CDR1 and CDR2 are MGHRA and YSYEKL. CDR3 size: 17 residues. The V segment lost 1 base and the J segment 3 bases; nucleotides outside the gene matches: 10. The CDR3 sequence: CASSQGRGRGRDYGYTF. DNA for the CDR3: TGCGCCAGCAGCCAAGGGAGAGGCAGGGGGCGCGACTATGGCTACACCTTC.

This clonotype has a count of ten or more. The V and J genes are TRBV14 and TRBJ2-7; either TRBD1 or TRBD2 may fit D (5 bases each). Trimming stripped 0 bases from V and 2 bases from J, with 23 bases between. The CDR3 sequence is 19 residues long. The germline CDR1 and CDR2 sequences are SGHDN and FVKESK. CDR3 nucleotides: TGTGCCAGCAGCCAAGAAAGCGGCTTTAGAGGGACGGCTCCCTACGAGCAGTACTTC. Translation: CASSQESGFRGTAPYEQYF.

This clonotype was observed at least ten times. The chain links TRBV7-9 to TRBJ2-5; the D gene could be TRBD1 or TRBD2 (5 bases each). V lost 5 bases and J 5 bases, leaving 21 bases between the germline ends. The CDR3 runs 16 residues. From germline, CDR1 is SEHNR and CDR2 FQNEAQ (reference sequence). CDR3 in DNA: TGTGCCAGCAGCGACGGACAATATGGGAGTACGGAGACCCAGTACTTC. Translated: CASSDGQYGSTETQYF. Supplemented by reference TRBV7-9 and TRBJ2-5, the full variable domain reads DTGVSQNPRHKITKRGQNVTFRCDPISEHNRLYWYRQTLGQGPEFLTYFQNEAQLEKSRLLSDRFSAERPKGSFSTLEIQRTEQGDSAMYLCASSDGQYGSTETQYFGPGTRLLVL.

This clonotype was seen more than once but under ten times. V and J are TRBV6-2 or TRBV6-3 and TRBJ2-1; 8 bases fit TRBD2. Germline CDR1 MNHEY, CDR2 SVGEGT. The CDR3 is made up of 14 amino acids. Losses at the gene ends were 10 bases for V and 9 bases for J; bases not matched to a gene: 14. The CDR3 DNA is TGTGCCACATACGGGACTAGAGAATTTGCTGAGCAGTTCTTC. Its protein product is CATYGTREFAEQFF.

This chain joins TRBV24-1 and TRBJ2-3; 11 bases fit TRBD1. Germline V lookup: CDR1 KGHDR, CDR2 SFDVKD. The CDR3 loop spans 12 amino acids. The trim removed 9 bases at V and 5 bases at J, leaving 0 bases unmatched. The CDR3 loop is CATGTGGDTQYF. The CDR3 DNA is TGTGCCACCGGGACAGGGGGAGATACGCAGTATTTT.

As to this clonotype: This may be a read error: a much more frequent sequence differs by one nucleotide. V usage is TRBV24-1 and J usage is TRBJ2-1, with no clear D. The last part of the DNA fits TRBJ2-7 better; the J call may be wrong. This CDR3 is built from 11 residues. Germline V CDR1 and CDR2: KGHDR, SFDVKD. Here the CDR3 reads CATSNYNEQYF. In nucleotides, the CDR3 is TGTGCCACCAGCAACTACAATGAGCAGTACTTC.